This TCR beta chain emerged from a study of T cells in Graves' hyperthyroidism and ophthalmopathy. Study-wide results and caveats: A model of 13 V-J pairs discriminated ophthalmopathy from stable hyperthyroidism. Clonotypes that were expanded in thyroid above 0.001 mostly appeared in blood too.

What was amplified from RNA transcripts were TCR beta CDR3 regions. Using the HTBI primer set, a first-round RT-PCR was run on the TCR CDR3. One entry per CDR3 protein results from TCRdb running MiXCR on the multiplex PCR reads. The data hold around 580,000 distinct CDR3 sequences, with roughly 50% observed a single time. Looked up from germline, CDR1 is ENHRY and CDR2 is SYGVKD. This CDR3 is 11 amino acids long. Note on this clonotype: Its antigen is currently unknown.

Material: peripheral blood or thyroid tissue (not recorded which). The chain carries TRBV10-3 and TRBJ2-7; unclear D gene. The sequence was obtained from a young woman with Graves' hyperthyroidism. DNA of the CDR3: TGTACTATCAGTTCAAATGACGAGCAGTACTTC. Protein sequence: CTISSNDEQYF.